Listed below are T cell receptor beta chains from one sample, sequenced in a study of T cell repertoires in cytomegalovirus infection. Each CDR3 protein gets one entry after TCRdb re-called the reads with MiXCR. The sample gives more than 150,000 distinct CDR3 sequences, 15% to 20% of which show up once; roughly a sixth is in the top ten. Source material: CD8+ T cells from PBMCs. Every receptor here comes from a human donor in good health (CMV status not recorded). Some clones in this sample may be carry-over from other donors' samples. CDR3s include the opening cysteine and the closing phenylalanine or tryptophan. The D gene is left open where the match is weak. Rows give clone size only sometimes, using once, few, many, or a class for an expanded clone.

TRBV7-2	TRBJ1-2	many	TRBD1	TGTGCCAGCAGCTTAGGGACAGGGGACTATGGCTACACCTTC	CASSLGTGDYGYTF
TRBV14	TRBJ2-3	NA	NA	TGTGCCAGCAGGCCATGGCGGGAAAGCACAGATACGCAGTATTTT	CASRPWRESTDTQYF
TRBV6-2/TRBV6-3	TRBJ1-5	few	NA	TGTGCCAGCAGTTACGGGCCCAATCAGCCCCAGCATTTT	CASSYGPNQPQHF
TRBV28	TRBJ2-1	NA	TRBD2	TGTGCCAGCAGGGCTACTAGCGGGAGATATAATGAGCAGTTCTTC	CASRATSGRYNEQFF
TRBV7-8	TRBJ2-3	few	NA	TGTGCCAGCAGCTTAGTATGGGGGCCCTCCGGAGATACGCAGTATTTT	CASSLVWGPSGDTQYF
TRBV7-8	TRBJ2-1	once	NA	TGTGCCAGCACAGGGGTTAGGAATGAGCAGTTCTTC	CASTGVRNEQFF
TRBV25-1	TRBJ2-4	NA	NA	TGTGACAGCAGTGAATTAAGTAGAACCAAAAACATTCAGTACTTC	CDSSELSRTKNIQYF
TRBV5-1	TRBJ2-3	NA	NA	TGCGCCAGCAGCTTGGGGGTCGCAGATACGCAGTATTTT	CASSLGVADTQYF
TRBV28	TRBJ2-7	NA	NA	TGTGCCAGCAGTTCCAAGAGGCCCACAACCTACGAGCAGTACTTC	CASSSKRPTTYEQYF
TRBV7-6	TRBJ2-7	NA	NA	TGTGCCAGCAGCCCCCGCGAAGCGGACTACGAGCAGTACTTC	CASSPREADYEQYF
TRBV7-6	TRBJ1-4	few	NA	TGTGCCAGCAGCCGGACCCTTGAAGGAAAACTGTTTTTT	CASSRTLEGKLFF
TRBV2	TRBJ1-3	few	TRBD1	TGTGCCAGCAGGATTGGACAGGGGGTATCTGGAAACACCATATATTTT	CASRIGQGVSGNTIYF